This T cell receptor (beta chain) was sequenced for a study of CD4 T cells in relation to SARS-CoV-2 and coronaviruses. Before the COVID-19 pandemic, during about 2011-2019, CD4+ T cells were taken from unexposed donors. The cells were cultured for over eight days before CD4+ T cells were isolated. In regard to this clone: The antigen is undetermined.

The protocol was immunoSEQ multiplex PCR, while the TCRdb copy is restricted to in-frame clones and leaves out a portion. This sample carries 25,000 or so clones, more than 60% of them seen once, and the ten largest clones take about 20%. Trimming shortened V by 10 bases and J by 4 bases, and 22 bases separated the two germline ends. This CDR3 region has 15 residues. The germline CDR1 and CDR2 sequences are SNHLY and FYNNEI. The V call is TRBV2, the J call TRBJ1-1; weak D call: TRBD1 (6 bases). The sample taken for sequencing was CD4+ T cells from PBMCs, cultured in vitro. The sequence was obtained from a human donor in good health. The CDR3 nucleotides read TGTGCCACTCTCCTGGAGGGGGTGGGCGGCACTGAAGCTTTCTTT. This codes for CATLLEGVGGTEAFF.